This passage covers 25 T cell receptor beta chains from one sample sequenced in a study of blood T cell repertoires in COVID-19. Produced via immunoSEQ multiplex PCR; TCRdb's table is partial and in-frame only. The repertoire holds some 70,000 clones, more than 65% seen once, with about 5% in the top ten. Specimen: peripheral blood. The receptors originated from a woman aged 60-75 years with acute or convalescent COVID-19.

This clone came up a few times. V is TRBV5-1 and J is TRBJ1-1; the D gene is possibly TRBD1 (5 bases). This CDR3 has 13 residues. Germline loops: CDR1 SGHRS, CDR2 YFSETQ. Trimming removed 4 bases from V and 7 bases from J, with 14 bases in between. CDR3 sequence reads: CASSRIPDSEAFF. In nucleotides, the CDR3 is TGCGCCAGCAGCCGCATCCCCGACAGTGAAGCTTTCTTT.

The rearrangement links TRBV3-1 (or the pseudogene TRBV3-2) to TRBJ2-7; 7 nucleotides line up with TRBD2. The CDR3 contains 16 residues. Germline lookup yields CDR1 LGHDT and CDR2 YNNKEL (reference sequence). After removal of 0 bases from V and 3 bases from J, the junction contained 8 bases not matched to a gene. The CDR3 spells CASSQEGTKPGYEQYF. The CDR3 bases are TGTGCCAGCAGCCAAGAGGGGACTAAACCTGGCTACGAGCAGTACTTC.

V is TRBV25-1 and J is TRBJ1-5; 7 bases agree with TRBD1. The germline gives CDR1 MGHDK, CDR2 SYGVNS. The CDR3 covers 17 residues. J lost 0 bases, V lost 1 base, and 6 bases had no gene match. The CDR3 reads CASSELGGRHSNQPQHF. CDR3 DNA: TGTGCCAGCAGTGAATTAGGGGGCAGACATAGCAATCAGCCCCAGCATTTT.

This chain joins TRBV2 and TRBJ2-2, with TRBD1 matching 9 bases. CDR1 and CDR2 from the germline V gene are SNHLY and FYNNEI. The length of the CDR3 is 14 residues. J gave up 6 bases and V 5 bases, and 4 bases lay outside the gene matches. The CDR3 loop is CASSLGQGPGELFF. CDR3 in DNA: TGTGCCAGCAGTTTGGGACAGGGACCCGGGGAGCTGTTTTTT. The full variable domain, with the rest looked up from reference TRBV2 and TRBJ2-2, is EPEVTQTPSHQVTQMGQEVILRCVPISNHLYFYWYRQILGQKVEFLVSFYNNEISEKSEIFDDQFSVERPDGSNFTLKIRSTKLEDSAMYFCASSLGQGPGELFFGEGSRLTVL.

DNA of the CDR3: TGCGCCAGCAGCCACGATCAAAGGGGCAGAGGGACTCGGGGCACTGAAGCTTTCTTT. Its protein is CASSHDQRGRGTRGTEAFF. The genes are TRBV4-1 and TRBJ1-1, with D possibly matching TRBD1 (5 bases). V was shortened by 3 bases and J by 4 bases, with 27 bases between the two germline ends. Germline-derived CDR1 and CDR2 are MGHRA and YSYEKL. The CDR3 covers 19 residues.

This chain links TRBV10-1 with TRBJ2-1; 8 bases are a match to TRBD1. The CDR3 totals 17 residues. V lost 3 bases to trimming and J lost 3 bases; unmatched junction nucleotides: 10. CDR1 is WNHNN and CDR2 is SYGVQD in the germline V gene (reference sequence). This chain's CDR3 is CASSEVRRTGSYNEQFF. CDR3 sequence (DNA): TGCGCCAGCAGTGAAGTTAGACGGACAGGGAGCTACAATGAGCAGTTCTTC.

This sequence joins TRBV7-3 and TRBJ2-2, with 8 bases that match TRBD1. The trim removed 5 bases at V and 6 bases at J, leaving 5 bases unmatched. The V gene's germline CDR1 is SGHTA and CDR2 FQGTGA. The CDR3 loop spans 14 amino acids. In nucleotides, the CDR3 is TGTGCCAGCAGCCCGGGACAGGCTGCCGGGGAGCTGTTTTTT. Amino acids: CASSPGQAAGELFF.

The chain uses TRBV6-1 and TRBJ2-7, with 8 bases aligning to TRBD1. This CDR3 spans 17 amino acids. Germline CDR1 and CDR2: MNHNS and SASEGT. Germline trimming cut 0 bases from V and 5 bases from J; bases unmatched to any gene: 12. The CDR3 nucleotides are TGTGCCAGCAGTGAAGCGTGGGACAGGCCGGGGGTGGACGAGCAGTACTTC. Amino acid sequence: CASSEAWDRPGVDEQYF.

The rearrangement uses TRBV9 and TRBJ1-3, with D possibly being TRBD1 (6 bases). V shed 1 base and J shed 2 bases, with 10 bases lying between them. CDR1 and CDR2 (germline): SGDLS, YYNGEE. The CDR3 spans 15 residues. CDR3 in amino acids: CASSVSTGPGNTIYF. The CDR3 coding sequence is TGTGCCAGCAGCGTATCAACAGGGCCTGGAAACACCATATATTTT.

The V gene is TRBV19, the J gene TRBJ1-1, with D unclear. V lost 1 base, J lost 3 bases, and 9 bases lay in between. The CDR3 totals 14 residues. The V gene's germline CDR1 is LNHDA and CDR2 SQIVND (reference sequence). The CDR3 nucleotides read TGTGCCAGTAGTATAGTCGCCGGGGACACTGAAGCTTTCTTT. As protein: CASSIVAGDTEAFF.

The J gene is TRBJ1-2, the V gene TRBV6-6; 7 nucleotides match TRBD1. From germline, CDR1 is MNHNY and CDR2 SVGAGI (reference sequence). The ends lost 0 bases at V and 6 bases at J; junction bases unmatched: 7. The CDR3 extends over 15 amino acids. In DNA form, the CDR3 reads TGTGCCAGCAGTTACTCCGGACAGGCAGCCCATGGCTACACCTTC. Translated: CASSYSGQAAHGYTF.

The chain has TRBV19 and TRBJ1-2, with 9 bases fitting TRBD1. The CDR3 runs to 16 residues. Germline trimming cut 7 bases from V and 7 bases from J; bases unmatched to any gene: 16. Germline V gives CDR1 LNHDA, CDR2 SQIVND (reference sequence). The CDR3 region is CASTPNRQGVGIGYTF. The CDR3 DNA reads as TGTGCCAGTACACCGAACCGACAGGGGGTAGGCATTGGCTACACCTTC. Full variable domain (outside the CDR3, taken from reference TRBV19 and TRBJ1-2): DGGITQSPKYLFRKEGQNVTLSCEQNLNHDAMYWYRQDPGQGLRLIYYSQIVNDFQKGDIAEGYSVSREKKESFPLTVTSAQKNPTAFYLCASTPNRQGVGIGYTFGSGTRLTVV.

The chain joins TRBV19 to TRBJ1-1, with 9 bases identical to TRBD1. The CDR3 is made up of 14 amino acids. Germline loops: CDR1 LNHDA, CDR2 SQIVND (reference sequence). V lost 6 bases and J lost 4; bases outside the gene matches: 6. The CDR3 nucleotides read TGTGCCAGTAGCATACAGGGGGCTGGCACTGAAGCTTTCTTT. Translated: CASSIQGAGTEAFF. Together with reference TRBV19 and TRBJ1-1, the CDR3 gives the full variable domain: DGGITQSPKYLFRKEGQNVTLSCEQNLNHDAMYWYRQDPGQGLRLIYYSQIVNDFQKGDIAEGYSVSREKKESFPLTVTSAQKNPTAFYLCASSIQGAGTEAFFGQGTRLTVV.

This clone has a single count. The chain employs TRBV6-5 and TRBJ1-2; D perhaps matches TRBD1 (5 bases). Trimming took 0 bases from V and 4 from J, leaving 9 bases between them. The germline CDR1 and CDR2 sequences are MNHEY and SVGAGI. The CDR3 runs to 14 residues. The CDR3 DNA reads TGTGCCAGCAGTTACTCTGGGGGGAGCTATGGCTACACCTTC. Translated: CASSYSGGSYGYTF.

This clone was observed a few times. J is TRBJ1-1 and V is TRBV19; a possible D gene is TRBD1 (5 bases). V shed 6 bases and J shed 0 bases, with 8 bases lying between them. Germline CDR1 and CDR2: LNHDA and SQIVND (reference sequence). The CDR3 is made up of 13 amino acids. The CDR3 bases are TGTGCCAGTAGCGGACACCTGAACACTGAAGCTTTCTTT. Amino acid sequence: CASSGHLNTEAFF.

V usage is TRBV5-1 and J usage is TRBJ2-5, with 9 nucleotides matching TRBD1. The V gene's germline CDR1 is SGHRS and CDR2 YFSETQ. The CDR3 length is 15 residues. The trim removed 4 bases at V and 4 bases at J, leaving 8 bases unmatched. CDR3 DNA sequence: TGCGCCAGCAGCGTTGGGGACAGGGTGATAGAGACCCAGTACTTC. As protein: CASSVGDRVIETQYF.

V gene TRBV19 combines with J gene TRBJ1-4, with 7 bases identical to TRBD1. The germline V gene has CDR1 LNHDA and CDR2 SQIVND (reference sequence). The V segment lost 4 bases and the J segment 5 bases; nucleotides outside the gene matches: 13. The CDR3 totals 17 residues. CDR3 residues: CASSSGYRGGGNEKLFF. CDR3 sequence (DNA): TGTGCCAGTAGTAGCGGCTACAGGGGCGGGGGGAATGAAAAACTGTTTTTT.

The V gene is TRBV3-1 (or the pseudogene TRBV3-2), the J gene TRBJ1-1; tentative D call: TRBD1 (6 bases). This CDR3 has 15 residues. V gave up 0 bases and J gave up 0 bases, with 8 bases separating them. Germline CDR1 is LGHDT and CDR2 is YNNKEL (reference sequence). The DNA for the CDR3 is TGTGCCAGCAGCCAAGATGCAGGGGTGAACACTGAAGCTTTCTTT. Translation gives CASSQDAGVNTEAFF.

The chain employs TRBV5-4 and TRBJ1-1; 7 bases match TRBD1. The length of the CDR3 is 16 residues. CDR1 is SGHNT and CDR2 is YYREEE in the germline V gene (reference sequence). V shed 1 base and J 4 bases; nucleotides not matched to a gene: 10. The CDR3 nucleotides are TGTGCCAGCAGCTTGACAGGGGTGGGTCGGGGCACTGAAGCTTTCTTT. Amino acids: CASSLTGVGRGTEAFF.

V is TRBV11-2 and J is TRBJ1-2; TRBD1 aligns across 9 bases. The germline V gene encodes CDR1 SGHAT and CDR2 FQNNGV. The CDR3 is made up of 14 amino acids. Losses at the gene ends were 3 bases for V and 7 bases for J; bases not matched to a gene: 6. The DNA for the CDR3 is TGTGCCAGCAGCTTGCACACAGGGGGCCTTGGCTACACCTTC. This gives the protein CASSLHTGGLGYTF.

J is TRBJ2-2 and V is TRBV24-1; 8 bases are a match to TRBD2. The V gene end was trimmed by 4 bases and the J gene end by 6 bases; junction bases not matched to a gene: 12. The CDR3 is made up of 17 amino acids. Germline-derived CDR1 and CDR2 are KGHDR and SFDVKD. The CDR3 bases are TGTGCCACCAGTGAGCCGACCGGGACTAGGTCCGCCGGGGAGCTGTTTTTT. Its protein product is CATSEPTGTRSAGELFF.

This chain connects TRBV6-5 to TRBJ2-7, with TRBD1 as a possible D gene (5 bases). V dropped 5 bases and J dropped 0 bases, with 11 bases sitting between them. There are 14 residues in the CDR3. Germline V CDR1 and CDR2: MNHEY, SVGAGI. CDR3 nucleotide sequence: TGTGCCAGCAGTCCCCTGGGGCCCTCCTACGAGCAGTACTTC. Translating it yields CASSPLGPSYEQYF.

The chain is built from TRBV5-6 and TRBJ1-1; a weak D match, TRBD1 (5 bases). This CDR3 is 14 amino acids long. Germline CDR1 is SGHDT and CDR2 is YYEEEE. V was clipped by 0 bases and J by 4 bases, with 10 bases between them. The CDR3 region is CASSLAGISTEAFF. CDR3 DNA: TGTGCCAGCAGCTTGGCAGGGATCAGCACTGAAGCTTTCTTT.

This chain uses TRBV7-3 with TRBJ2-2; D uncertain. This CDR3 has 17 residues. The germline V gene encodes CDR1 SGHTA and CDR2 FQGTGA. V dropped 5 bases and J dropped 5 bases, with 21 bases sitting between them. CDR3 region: CASSPAVVRLSTGELFF. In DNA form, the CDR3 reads TGTGCCAGCAGCCCCGCAGTGGTGCGACTTAGTACCGGGGAGCTGTTTTTT. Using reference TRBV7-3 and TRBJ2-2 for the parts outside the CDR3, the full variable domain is GAGVSQTPSNKVTEKGKYVELRCDPISGHTALYWYRQSLGQGPEFLIYFQGTGAADDSGLPNDRFFAVRPEGSVSTLKIQRTERGDSAVYLCASSPAVVRLSTGELFFGEGSRLTVL.

The CDR3 is CASSPRLAVNTGELFF. The CDR3 DNA sequence: TGTGCCAGCAGCCCCCGACTAGCGGTGAACACCGGGGAGCTGTTTTTT. The genes are TRBV7-9 and TRBJ2-2, with 9 bases that match TRBD2. The trim removed 5 bases at V and 1 base at J, leaving 5 bases unmatched. CDR1 and CDR2 from the germline V gene are SEHNR and FQNEAQ (reference sequence). This CDR3 is built from 16 residues.